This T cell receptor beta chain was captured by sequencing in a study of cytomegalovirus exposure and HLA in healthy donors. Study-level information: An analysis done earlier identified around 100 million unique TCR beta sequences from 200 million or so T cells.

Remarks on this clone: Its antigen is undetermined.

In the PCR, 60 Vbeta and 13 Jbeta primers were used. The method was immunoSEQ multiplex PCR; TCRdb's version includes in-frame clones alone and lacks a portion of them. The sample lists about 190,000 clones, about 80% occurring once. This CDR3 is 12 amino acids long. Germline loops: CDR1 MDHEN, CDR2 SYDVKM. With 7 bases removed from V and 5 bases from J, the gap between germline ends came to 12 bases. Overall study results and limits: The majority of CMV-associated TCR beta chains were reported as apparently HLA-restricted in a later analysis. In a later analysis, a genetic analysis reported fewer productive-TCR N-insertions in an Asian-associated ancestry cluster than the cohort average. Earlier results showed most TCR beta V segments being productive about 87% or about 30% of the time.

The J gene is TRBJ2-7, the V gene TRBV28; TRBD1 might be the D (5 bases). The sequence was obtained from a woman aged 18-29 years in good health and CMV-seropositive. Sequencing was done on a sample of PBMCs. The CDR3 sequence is CASNLRENEQYF. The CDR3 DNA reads TGTGCCAGCAATCTCAGGGAAAACGAGCAGTACTTC.